This T cell receptor beta chain emerged from a study of cytomegalovirus exposure and HLA in healthy donors. The PCR contained 60 Vbeta and 13 Jbeta primers. Generated by immunoSEQ multiplex PCR, the TCRdb table keeps only in-frame clones and is missing some. Of 100,000 to 150,000 clones in the sample, 74% are singletons; the top ten hold 5.8%. Germline V gene sequence: CDR1 SNHLY, CDR2 FYNNEI. With 8 bases removed from V and 0 bases from J, the gap between germline ends came to 11 bases. This CDR3 is 13 amino acids long. This clone has a count of ten or more. The chain employs TRBV2 and TRBJ2-7, with D tentatively TRBD1 (5 bases). This clonotype was obtained from a woman aged 45-59 years in good health and CMV-seropositive. Sequenced sample: PBMCs. Here the CDR3 DNA reads TGTGCCAGCCAAGCAGACAGCTCCTACGAGCAGTACTTC. It specifies CASQADSSYEQYF. Filled out from reference TRBV2 and TRBJ2-7, the complete variable domain reads EPEVTQTPSHQVTQMGQEVILRCVPISNHLYFYWYRQILGQKVEFLVSFYNNEISEKSEIFDDQFSVERPDGSNFTLKIRSTKLEDSAMYFCASQADSSYEQYFGPGTRLTVT.